A single sample is the source of the 15 T cell receptor delta chains below, sequenced in a study of Vδ1+ human thymocytes. Study-wide findings and caveats: Thymic TRG and TRD repertoires appeared highly polyclonal, with Gaussian CDR3 length distributions.

RNA was extracted from the cells and then reverse transcribed. The CDR3 regions were amplified by multiplex PCR from V-gene primers to a constant-region primer. TCRdb reanalysed the multiplex PCR reads via CATT. The data show 45,000 to 75,000 delta-chain clones, over 13% seen once. These receptors have no known antigen. What was sequenced was Vdelta1+ gamma-delta thymocytes from the thymus. Subset given: FACS-sorted CD3+ TCRalphabeta- TCRVdelta1+ TCRVdelta2- thymocytes. These receptors were taken from a girl in the first two years of life who had congenital heart surgery.

This clone was found a few times. The chain joins TRDV2 to TRDJ1, with D perhaps TRDD2 (6 bases). The germline V gene encodes CDR1 GEAIGNYY and CDR2 EKD. The ends were cut back, 0 bases at V and 3 bases at J, with 25 bases in the middle. CDR3 length equals 19 residues. DNA of the CDR3: TGTGCCTGTGACACCGTAAGGATCCTACGTAGGATAGGTGCCGATAAACTCATCTTT. Encoded protein: CACDTVRILRRIGADKLIF.

This clone came up a few times. The V gene is TRDV1, the J gene TRDJ1; 12 bases map to TRDD3. V gave up 5 bases and J gave up 0 bases; unmatched junction bases: 22. This CDR3 has 22 amino acids. Germline V gene lookup returns CDR1 TSWWSYY and CDR2 QGS. The DNA for the CDR3 is TGTGCTCTTGGGATATGTTTCGCGGATGACTGGGGGATACCCAAGTACACCGATAAACTCATCTTT. It translates to CALGICFADDWGIPKYTDKLIF.

A note on this clone: The junction departs from the called germline gene at one end, perhaps through a read error. The chain has TRDV1 and TRDJ1; 7 bases map to TRDD3. The CDR3 sequence is 16 residues long. The germline V gene encodes CDR1 TSWWSYY and CDR2 QGS. Written as DNA, the CDR3 is TGTGCTCTTGGTGGGGGAAACCCTCCCTACACCGATAAACTCATCTTC. It yields the protein CALGGGNPPYTDKLIF.

There are a few counts of this clone. This chain joins TRDV1 and TRDJ1; tentatively, D is TRDD3 (5 bases). V lost 5 bases and J 1 base, leaving 17 bases between the germline ends. Looked up from germline, CDR1 is TSWWSYY and CDR2 is QGS. This CDR3 region has 16 residues. CDR3 loop: CALGRGLGLSTDKLIF. Written as DNA, the CDR3 is TGTGCTCTTGGGCGTGGGCTGGGATTGAGCACCGATAAACTCATCTTT.

The genes are TRDV1 and TRDJ1, with TRDD3 identical over 13 bases. Germline assignment: CDR1 TSWWSYY and CDR2 QGS. The CDR3 is made up of 17 amino acids. J lost 8 bases, V lost 1 base, and 10 bases had no gene match. The CDR3: CALGEPVTGGYAGKLIF. Written as DNA, the CDR3 is TGTGCTCTTGGGGAACCTGTTACTGGGGGATACGCGGGCAAACTCATCTTT.

This clone occurred a few times. The chain carries TRDV1 and TRDJ1, with TRDD3 identical over 13 bases. Germline trimming cut 1 base from V and 1 base from J; bases unmatched to any gene: 9. Germline assignment: CDR1 TSWWSYY and CDR2 QGS. The CDR3 runs to 19 residues. CDR3 protein: CALGEQPGTGGYGTDKLIF. For the CDR3, the DNA is TGTGCTCTTGGGGAACAACCCGGTACTGGGGGATACGGCACCGATAAACTCATCTTT.

The chain joins TRDV1 to TRDJ1; weak D call: TRDD3 (6 bases). The CDR3 sequence is 15 residues long. CDR1 is TSWWSYY and CDR2 is QGS in the germline V gene. Trimming removed 4 bases from V and 3 bases from J, with 15 bases in between. CDR3 sequence (DNA): TGTGCTCTTGGGGCCGCTGGGGACCCTCCCGATAAACTCATCTTT. Translation gives CALGAAGDPPDKLIF.

This clone appeared a few times. V gene TRDV1 combines with J gene TRDJ1; 7 positions agree with TRDD3. The J segment lost 2 bases and the V segment lost 5 bases, leaving 17 bases of the junction unmatched. This CDR3 has 18 residues. Germline values: CDR1 TSWWSYY, CDR2 QGS. CDR3 nucleotides: TGTGCTCTTGGGTCTGGTGGGCCCAGGGGGATTTTTACCGATAAACTCATCTTT. Translated: CALGSGGPRGIFTDKLIF.

The chain links TRDV1 to TRDJ1; 7 bases agree with TRDD3. Germline V CDR1 and CDR2: TSWWSYY, QGS. V shed 0 bases, J shed 0 bases, and the junction held 10 bases outside the gene matches. The CDR3 spans 18 residues. CDR3 sequence reads: CALGELKGDWEDTDKLIF. The CDR3 DNA sequence: TGTGCTCTTGGGGAACTTAAGGGGGATTGGGAGGACACCGATAAACTCATCTTT.

This clone was seen a handful of times. The rearrangement uses TRDV1 and TRDJ1; 8 nucleotides agree with TRDD3. The CDR3 contains 21 residues. The V gene's germline CDR1 is TSWWSYY and CDR2 QGS. V shed 3 bases, J shed 0 bases, and the junction held 21 bases outside the gene matches. CDR3 protein: CALGDCTRKQGDWGHTDKLIF. The CDR3 nucleotides read TGTGCTCTTGGGGACTGTACTCGAAAACAGGGCGACTGGGGGCACACCGATAAACTCATCTTT.

In its sample, this clone ranks as medium-sized (0.01 to 0.1%). The J gene is TRDJ1, the V gene TRDV2; D is perhaps TRDD3 (6 bases). The CDR3 covers 15 residues. Germline loops: CDR1 GEAIGNYY, CDR2 EKD. Trimming left V 2 bases short and J 4 bases short, with 16 bases between. The DNA of the CDR3 is TGTGCCTGTGACAGCTGGGGTTATCACATCGATAAACTCATCTTT. As protein: CACDSWGYHIDKLIF.

The J gene is TRDJ1, the V gene TRDV1; tentatively, D is TRDD2 (6 bases). V was clipped by 4 bases and J by 0 bases, with 21 bases between them. The germline gives CDR1 TSWWSYY, CDR2 QGS. The CDR3 is made up of 18 amino acids. DNA of the CDR3: TGTGCTCTTGGGGTGTCGGCCTTCCCGACCTCATACACCGATAAACTCATCTTT. Translating it yields CALGVSAFPTSYTDKLIF.

This clone has just a few counts. The V gene is TRDV1, the J gene TRDJ1; D not resolved. V was clipped by 1 base and J by 10 bases, with 13 bases between them. The CDR3 has 13 residues. Looked up from germline, CDR1 is TSWWSYY and CDR2 is QGS. For the CDR3, the DNA is TGTGCTCTTGGGGAACCTTTTTCCGCCCCACTCATCTTT. Translation gives CALGEPFSAPLIF.

This clone has a handful of counts. Mismatch with germline at one junction end may stem from a read error. Other DNA sequences in the same sample also yield this CDR3. The chain combines TRDV2 with TRDJ1; 11 bases map to TRDD3. The CDR3 length is 18 residues. Germline CDR1 reads GEAIGNYY; CDR2 reads EKD. The CDR3 loop is CACDGKVGDTPNTDKLIF. CDR3 nucleotides: TGTGCTTGTGACGGAAAGGTGGGGGATACGCCGAACACCGATAAACTCATCTTT.

This clone was detected a few times. The chain has TRDV1 and TRDJ1; 8 bases agree with TRDD3. V was clipped by 0 bases and J by 1 base; unmatched bases: 25. The CDR3 is 23 amino acids. From germline, CDR1 is TSWWSYY and CDR2 QGS. DNA of the CDR3: TGTGCTCTTGGGGAACTAGATTGTTTGGAGATTCGGCTACTGGGGGCTTCCACCGATAAACTCATCTTT. It specifies CALGELDCLEIRLLGASTDKLIF.